These T cell receptor beta chains were read from a single sample in a study of response to subunit inactivated influenza vaccine. Using its own MiXCR run on the RT-PCR reads, TCRdb lists one record per CDR3 protein. This sample has roughly 290,000 distinct CDR3 sequences, with roughly 22% found just once. The sequencing here drew on PBMCs from blood, taken around 22 months after vaccination. The origin of the receptors is a man between 50 and 70 years old who received an inactivated influenza vaccine. CDR3s include the opening cysteine and the closing phenylalanine or tryptophan. The order of the fields is D gene, V gene, clone size, J gene, CDR3 DNA, CDR3 protein. A D gene is named only where the DNA matches it firmly. Not every row has a clone size; where given, it reads once, few, many or a size class.

d_gene: .
v_gene: TRBV4-2
abundance: .
j_gene: TRBJ2-3
CDR3nt: TGTGCCAGCAGCCAAGATGTGGCAGATACGCAGTATTTT
CDR3aa: CASSQDVADTQYF

d_gene: .
v_gene: TRBV7-2
abundance: few
j_gene: TRBJ2-1
CDR3nt: TGTGCCAGCAGCCCGGGACTGCTCTACAATGAGCAGTTCTTC
CDR3aa: CASSPGLLYNEQFF

d_gene: .
v_gene: TRBV28
abundance: many
j_gene: TRBJ1-3
CDR3nt: TGTGCCAGCAGTCTAATCCCCGGAAACACCATATATTTT
CDR3aa: CASSLIPGNTIYF

d_gene: .
v_gene: TRBV11-2
abundance: .
j_gene: TRBJ2-7
CDR3nt: TGTGCCAGCAGCAAAACAGGGAGCCGCGAGCAGTACTTC
CDR3aa: CASSKTGSREQYF

d_gene: .
v_gene: TRBV5-1
abundance: few
j_gene: TRBJ2-7
CDR3nt: TGCGCCAGCAGCGGGGGCCCCTCTTACGAGCAGTACTTC
CDR3aa: CASSGGPSYEQYF

d_gene: TRBD2
v_gene: TRBV10-2
abundance: few
j_gene: TRBJ2-3
CDR3nt: TGCGCCAGCAGTAGGACTAGCGGTCTCACAGATACGCAGTATTTT
CDR3aa: CASSRTSGLTDTQYF

d_gene: TRBD1
v_gene: TRBV20-1
abundance: .
j_gene: TRBJ2-1
CDR3nt: TGCAGTGCCAGGGACAGGGCTGATTCAAACAATGAGCAGTTCTTC
CDR3aa: CSARDRADSNNEQFF

d_gene: TRBD1
v_gene: TRBV7-6
abundance: few
j_gene: TRBJ2-7
CDR3nt: TGTGCCAGCAGCATAGACAGGGGAGGCGAGCAGTACTTC
CDR3aa: CASSIDRGGEQYF

d_gene: TRBD2
v_gene: TRBV7-9
abundance: many
j_gene: TRBJ2-1
CDR3nt: TGTGCCAGCAGCTTAGGTAGCGGGATGGAAAACAATGAGCAGTTCTTC
CDR3aa: CASSLGSGMENNEQFF

d_gene: .
v_gene: TRBV30
abundance: once
j_gene: TRBJ2-1
CDR3nt: TGTGCCTGGAGTGTACCGGGGAGGAATGAGCAGTTCTTC
CDR3aa: CAWSVPGRNEQFF

d_gene: .
v_gene: TRBV20-1
abundance: .
j_gene: TRBJ1-6
CDR3nt: TGCAGTGCTAGGGGGAGGGCGGATTCACCCCTCCACTTT
CDR3aa: CSARGRADSPLHF

d_gene: .
v_gene: TRBV19
abundance: few
j_gene: TRBJ2-1
CDR3nt: TGTGCCAGTAGTGTACCGGGACGGCGGGGCAATGAGCAGTTCTTC
CDR3aa: CASSVPGRRGNEQFF

d_gene: TRBD2
v_gene: TRBV9
abundance: .
j_gene: TRBJ2-5
CDR3nt: TGTGCCAGCAGCTCCGGGGGGATGGCAGAGACCCAGTACTTC
CDR3aa: CASSSGGMAETQYF

d_gene: .
v_gene: TRBV9
abundance: few
j_gene: TRBJ1-5
CDR3nt: TGTGCCAGCAGCGTAGGGTCGACGGCTCGCGGGCCCCAGCATTTT
CDR3aa: CASSVGSTARGPQHF

d_gene: .
v_gene: TRBV28
abundance: .
j_gene: TRBJ2-3
CDR3nt: TGTGCCAGTATCAGCCCAGGGACTGATACGCAGTATTTT
CDR3aa: CASISPGTDTQYF

d_gene: TRBD1
v_gene: TRBV4-3
abundance: many
j_gene: TRBJ1-6
CDR3nt: TGCGCCAGCAGCCCGGACAGGGTTAATTCACCCCTCCACTTT
CDR3aa: CASSPDRVNSPLHF

d_gene: .
v_gene: TRBV2
abundance: few
j_gene: TRBJ1-4
CDR3nt: TGTGCCAGCAAGGGGTTTGTTGCAACTAATGAAAAACTGTTTTTT
CDR3aa: CASKGFVATNEKLFF

d_gene: .
v_gene: TRBV30
abundance: few
j_gene: TRBJ2-2
CDR3nt: TGTGCCTGGAGAACCTGGACACCAGACTACACCGGGGAGCTGTTTTTT
CDR3aa: CAWRTWTPDYTGELFF

d_gene: .
v_gene: TRBV6-1
abundance: .
j_gene: TRBJ2-1
CDR3nt: TGTGCCAGCAGTGAAGCGGGAGCCCCCTACAATGAGCAGTTCTTC
CDR3aa: CASSEAGAPYNEQFF

d_gene: .
v_gene: TRBV29-1
abundance: few
j_gene: TRBJ2-7
CDR3nt: TGCAGCATTCTACTCGGCTCCTACGAGCAGTACTTC
CDR3aa: CSILLGSYEQYF

d_gene: .
v_gene: TRBV29-1
abundance: .
j_gene: TRBJ2-1
CDR3nt: TGCAGCGTAGTCGACCCCTCGCATGAGCAGTTCTTC
CDR3aa: CSVVDPSHEQFF

d_gene: TRBD2
v_gene: TRBV5-4
abundance: .
j_gene: TRBJ2-3
CDR3nt: TGTGCCAGCAGCTTGGGTCTAGCGGGAGAGGGCCGGGATACGCAGTATTTT
CDR3aa: CASSLGLAGEGRDTQYF

d_gene: .
v_gene: TRBV6-2/TRBV6-3
abundance: .
j_gene: TRBJ2-1
CDR3nt: TGTGCCAGCAGGCCCGGGACTGCGATATACAATGAGCAGTTCTTC
CDR3aa: CASRPGTAIYNEQFF

d_gene: TRBD2
v_gene: TRBV2
abundance: .
j_gene: TRBJ2-1
CDR3nt: TGTGCCAGCAGAGGACTAGCGGGGGCCTACAATGAGCAGTTCTTC
CDR3aa: CASRGLAGAYNEQFF

d_gene: TRBD2
v_gene: TRBV20-1
abundance: .
j_gene: TRBJ2-3
CDR3nt: TGCAGTGCAAAACTAGCGGGAGTGAGAGATACGCAGTATTTT
CDR3aa: CSAKLAGVRDTQYF

d_gene: TRBD1
v_gene: TRBV6-2/TRBV6-3
abundance: .
j_gene: TRBJ2-7
CDR3nt: TGTGCCAGCAGGACCGATGGACAGGTTCCCTACGAGCAGTACTTC
CDR3aa: CASRTDGQVPYEQYF

d_gene: TRBD1
v_gene: TRBV6-2/TRBV6-3
abundance: many
j_gene: TRBJ1-5
CDR3nt: TGTGCCAGCAGCGAGACAGGGGGCTATCAGCCCCAGCATTTT
CDR3aa: CASSETGGYQPQHF

d_gene: .
v_gene: TRBV7-8
abundance: few
j_gene: TRBJ2-7
CDR3nt: TGTGCCAGCAGCGACCAAGAGGTCCAGAGATACTACGAGCAGTACTTC
CDR3aa: CASSDQEVQRYYEQYF

d_gene: TRBD1
v_gene: TRBV20-1
abundance: .
j_gene: TRBJ2-7
CDR3nt: TGCAGTGCGGACCCACGTCTTGGGACAGGGTTCTACGAGCAGTACTTC
CDR3aa: CSADPRLGTGFYEQYF

d_gene: TRBD1
v_gene: TRBV7-8
abundance: many
j_gene: TRBJ1-5
CDR3nt: TGTGCCAGCAGCTCCGCCCAGGCAGGGGGCCCGAATCAGCCCCAGCATTTT
CDR3aa: CASSSAQAGGPNQPQHF

d_gene: TRBD2
v_gene: TRBV20-1
abundance: few
j_gene: TRBJ2-7
CDR3nt: TGCAGTGCTAGTCCGACTAGCGGGAGGGCCTACGAGCAGTACTTC
CDR3aa: CSASPTSGRAYEQYF

d_gene: TRBD1
v_gene: TRBV29-1
abundance: few
j_gene: TRBJ1-5
CDR3nt: TGCAGCGCACCACTGGGACAGGGGAATAGGTCAACGATCCGGGGCAATCAGCCCCAGCATTTT
CDR3aa: CSAPLGQGNRSTIRGNQPQHF

d_gene: .
v_gene: TRBV20-1
abundance: .
j_gene: TRBJ1-1
CDR3nt: TGCAGTGCTAGAGATCGGCGGACGAACACTGAAGCTTTCTTT
CDR3aa: CSARDRRTNTEAFF

d_gene: .
v_gene: TRBV6-1
abundance: .
j_gene: TRBJ2-7
CDR3nt: TGTGCCAGCAGTGAACAGGCGAGCTACGAGCAGTACTTC
CDR3aa: CASSEQASYEQYF

d_gene: TRBD2
v_gene: TRBV27
abundance: .
j_gene: TRBJ2-7
CDR3nt: TGTGCCAGCAGTTACAAAGCGGGATTGGAGTACGAGCAGTACTTC
CDR3aa: CASSYKAGLEYEQYF

d_gene: .
v_gene: TRBV7-9
abundance: few
j_gene: TRBJ2-5
CDR3nt: TGTGCCAGCAGCTCTTCGGAGACCCAGTACTTC
CDR3aa: CASSSSETQYF

d_gene: TRBD1
v_gene: TRBV12-3/TRBV12-4
abundance: many
j_gene: TRBJ1-2
CDR3nt: TGTGCCAGCAGACGACAGGGAAGAGACTATGGCTACACCTTC
CDR3aa: CASRRQGRDYGYTF

d_gene: .
v_gene: TRBV19
abundance: .
j_gene: TRBJ2-5
CDR3nt: TGTGCCAGTAGCCCCGGTAGCGTAAGTCAAGAGACCCAGTACTTC
CDR3aa: CASSPGSVSQETQYF